One sample yielded the 14 T cell receptor beta chains listed below, sequenced in a study of blood T cells in healthy people across ages (dated by TCRdb to between 2015 and 2016). To prepare the library, 5' RACE was applied. Instrument used: Illumina HiSeq 2500. The second PCR ran for about 6 to 11 cycles and used a J-beta primer mix along with a sample-barcoded 5' primer. In TCRdb, the public reads were trimmed at Q25 with fastp and aligned with MiXCR, with productive beta chains retained. Rows with a matching CDR3 protein are joined into one entry that keeps the most common DNA and genes. Here the sample has around 1,000,000 distinct CDR3 sequences; about 25% occur a single time. The ten largest make up around 0.75% of the sample. Another study also made use of these data, one on T cells of mothers and their children.

Sequencing was carried out using blood. All receptors derive from a girl aged 2 to 9 in good health.

About this clonotype: One end of the junction varies from germline; a read error may be responsible. The genes are TRBV7-3 and TRBJ2-7, with 13 bases fitting TRBD2. Per the germline V gene, CDR1 is SGHTA and CDR2 is FQGTGA. CDR3 size: 15 residues. CDR3 region: CASSSGLAGDYEQHF. As DNA, the CDR3 is TGTGCCAGCAGCTCCGGACTAGCGGGAGATTACGAGCAGCACTTC.

This rearrangement joins TRBV20-1 to TRBJ2-5, with a tentative D call TRBD2 (5 bases). There are 13 residues in the CDR3. V lost 0 bases and J 5 bases, leaving 10 bases between the germline ends. CDR1 is DFQATT, CDR2 SNEGSKA, per germline (reference sequence). The CDR3 DNA sequence: TGCAGTGCTAGAGATCTTAAGCGGGAGACCCAGTACTTC. Protein sequence: CSARDLKRETQYF.

The chain carries TRBV4-1 and TRBJ1-2; no clear D. Germline V gene lookup returns CDR1 MGHRA and CDR2 YSYEKL. CDR3 length: 13 residues. Trimming removed 0 bases at V and 4 bases at J, with 6 bases between. This chain's CDR3 is CASSQDPGYGYTF. The CDR3 nucleotides are TGCGCCAGCAGCCAAGACCCAGGCTATGGCTACACCTTC.

Concerning this clonotype: The junction does not match germline at one end; this may be a read error. The chain links TRBV11-2 to TRBJ2-5, with D unclear. The CDR3 consists of 14 residues. Germline assignment: CDR1 SGHAT and CDR2 FQNNGV. CDR3 coding DNA: TGTGCCAGCAGCTTAGGGTCAGGTCGGCAGACCCAGTGCTTC. Encoded protein: CASSLGSGRQTQCF.

The chain couples TRBV11-2 to TRBJ2-5; 12 bases map to TRBD2. CDR3 length equals 16 residues. With 1 base clipped from V and 4 bases from J, the junction kept 4 bases outside the gene matches. Germline CDR1 reads SGHAT; CDR2 reads FQNNGV. The CDR3 DNA follows: TGTGCCAGCAGCTTAGGACTAGCGGGAGATGTAGAGACCCAGTACTTC. It codes for CASSLGLAGDVETQYF.

This clonotype was counted only a few times. V is TRBV14 and J is TRBJ2-1; no definite D call. CDR3 length equals 12 residues. Per the germline V gene, CDR1 is SGHDN and CDR2 is FVKESK. V gave up 3 bases and J gave up 8 bases, with 8 bases separating them. CDR3 sequence: CASSHDEDEQFF. The DNA of the CDR3 is TGTGCCAGCAGCCACGACGAGGATGAGCAGTTCTTC.

This clonotype has more than one count but fewer than ten. The rearrangement links TRBV7-2 to TRBJ2-1; no definite D call. The length of the CDR3 is 14 residues. Trimming shortened V by 2 bases and J by 7 bases, and 12 bases separated the two germline ends. Per germline, CDR1 SGHTA and CDR2 FQGNSA. CDR3 loop: CASSLILGYNEQFF. Here the CDR3 DNA reads TGTGCCAGCAGCTTAATATTGGGATATAATGAGCAGTTCTTC.

This clonotype was picked up one time. V usage is TRBV7-9 and J usage is TRBJ1-4; 10 positions match TRBD1. With V trimmed by 7 bases and J by 6 bases, 5 bases remained unmatched. CDR3 length: 14 residues. From germline, CDR1 is SEHNR and CDR2 FQNEAQ (reference sequence). In DNA, the CDR3 is TGTGCCAGCAATTCCGGGACAGGGGATGAAAAACTGTTTTTT. Amino acid sequence: CASNSGTGDEKLFF.

A single count supports this clonotype. J is TRBJ2-5 and V is TRBV20-1; no clear D. The length of the CDR3 is 12 residues. CDR1 is DFQATT, CDR2 SNEGSKA, per germline (reference sequence). V shed 6 bases and J shed 1 base, with 9 bases lying between them. The CDR3 bases are TGCAGTGCCCATTCTACCCAAGAGACCCAGTACTTC. Translation: CSAHSTQETQYF.

The V call is TRBV20-1, the J call TRBJ2-1, with TRBD2 as a possible D gene (5 bases). The J call is uncertain, as TRBJ2-7 better fits the DNA end. CDR3 length: 14 residues. Per the germline V gene, CDR1 is DFQATT and CDR2 is SNEGSKA (reference sequence). The CDR3 nucleotides read TGCAGTGCTAGAGAAGTGGTATCGGGGTACGAGCAGTACTTC. As protein: CSAREVVSGYEQYF.

This clonotype has more than one count but fewer than ten. J is TRBJ2-7 and V is TRBV2; D is undetermined. Near its end, the DNA agrees better with TRBJ2-1, so the J call may be wrong. The CDR3 loop spans 13 amino acids. Germline lookup yields CDR1 SNHLY and CDR2 FYNNEI. The CDR3 loop reads CASNGGTYNEQFF. The DNA of the CDR3 is TGTGCCAGCAATGGTGGGACCTACAATGAGCAGTTCTTC.

The DNA for the CDR3 is TGCAGTGCTCCCGGGCCAGTCTATGGCTACACCTTC. It is translated as CSAPGPVYGYTF. The chain has TRBV20-1 and TRBJ1-2; unclear D gene. The CDR3 is 12 residues long. Germline CDR1 is DFQATT and CDR2 is SNEGSKA (reference sequence). The V and J ends lost 5 bases and 4 bases respectively, with 11 bases between them.

This clonotype was found once. The J gene is TRBJ1-1, the V gene TRBV2; D remains unclear. Between the trimmed V and J ends, which lost 3 bases and 8 bases, there was a span of 19 bases. The CDR3 extends over 15 amino acids. CDR1 is SNHLY and CDR2 is FYNNEI in the germline V gene. CDR3 nucleotide sequence: TGTGCCAGCAGTGATGTGGTTGACCGGGAGAACGAAGCTTTCTTT. Its protein product is CASSDVVDRENEAFF.

CDR3 amino acids: CASSPYSGSAYNEQFF. The CDR3 DNA sequence: TGCGCCAGCAGCCCATATAGCGGGAGCGCCTACAATGAGCAGTTCTTC. This chain uses TRBV5-1 with TRBJ2-1; TRBD2 matches 9 bases. Unmatched junction bases numbered 7, after V lost 4 bases and J lost 2 bases. CDR3 length: 16 amino acids. CDR1 SGHRS and CDR2 YFSETQ come from the germline V gene.